The rows below give T cell receptor beta chains drawn from one sample of a study of identical twins. TCRdb recomputed calls from the 5' RACE reads with MiXCR, one row per CDR3 protein. Among around 1.7 million distinct CDR3 sequences listed, about 32% were seen once. The sequenced material came from cord blood. These TCRs come from a newborn girl in good health. Both conserved end residues are part of each CDR3. Each record gives: V gene, D gene, J gene, clone size, CDR3 protein, CDR3 DNA. D genes are given only for firm matches. Size is omitted from some rows. Given values are once, few, many or a class for expanded clones.

TRBV4-2	TRBD1	TRBJ2-7	few	CASSPLTGGEEQYF	TGTGCCAGCAGCCCCCTGACAGGGGGTGAGGAGCAGTACTTC
TRBV19	-	TRBJ2-3	-	CVSSPRLSTDTQYF	TGTGTCAGTAGTCCGCGACTGAGCACAGATACGCAGTATTTT
TRBV2	TRBD1	TRBJ1-1	-	CARTGAGMNTEAFF	TGTGCCCGAACAGGGGCAGGCATGAACACTGAAGCTTTCTTT
TRBV4-1	-	TRBJ2-1	once	CASSHRGTQFF	TGCGCCAGCAGCCATAGGGGGACCCAGTTCTTC
TRBV20-1	TRBD2	TRBJ2-1	few	CSARTGTSGVNEQFF	TGCAGTGCTAGAACCGGGACTAGCGGGGTGAATGAGCAGTTCTTC
TRBV5-1	-	TRBJ1-4	-	CASSLGQKEKLFF	TGCGCCAGCAGCTTGGGACAGAAGGAAAAACTGTTTTTT
TRBV6-5	TRBD1	TRBJ1-4	many	CASSYGGTGDEKLFF	TGTGCCAGCAGTTACGGAGGGACAGGGGATGAAAAACTGTTTTTT
TRBV21-1	-	TRBJ2-3	-	CASSKRPGLAGKEDTQYF	TGTGCCAGCAGCAAACGCCCTGGACTAGCGGGGAAGGAAGATACGCAGTATTTT
TRBV20-1	TRBD1	TRBJ1-5	few	CSAREGARGNQPQHF	TGCAGTGCTAGGGAGGGGGCGCGGGGCAATCAGCCCCAGCATTTT
TRBV29-1	-	TRBJ1-4	-	CSVEVRGLGSEKLFF	TGCAGCGTTGAAGTAAGGGGGTTGGGGAGCGAAAAACTGTTTTTT
TRBV20-1	TRBD1	TRBJ1-2	-	CGRTGKGGYTF	TGCGGAAGGACAGGGAAGGGAGGCTACACCTTC
TRBV9	-	TRBJ2-4	few	CASSARGGFQYF	TGTGCCAGCAGCGCGCGAGGAGGTTTTCAGTACTTC
TRBV29-1	TRBD2	TRBJ2-1	many	CSVDVAGGVEQFF	TGCAGCGTTGACGTAGCGGGAGGGGTTGAGCAGTTCTTC
TRBV29-1	-	TRBJ1-2	many	CSVDRVYGYTF	TGCAGCGTTGACAGGGTTTATGGCTACACCTTC
TRBV3-1	-	TRBJ2-7	-	CASSQEWVGMGFYNEQYF	TGTGCCAGCAGCCAAGAGTGGGTCGGGATGGGGTTCTACAATGAGCAGTACTTC
TRBV28	-	TRBJ1-4	-	CASSFWGGDEKLFF	TGTGCCAGCAGTTTCTGGGGCGGGGATGAAAAACTGTTTTTT
TRBV2	-	TRBJ2-5	once	CASSDEVLDEQYF	TGTGCCAGCAGTGATGAAGTACTCGATGAGCAGTACTTC
TRBV6-1	-	TRBJ1-1	-	CAGIPGVRTTEAFF	TGTGCCGGCATCCCAGGGGTACGGACCACTGAAGCTTTCTTT
TRBV7-2	-	TRBJ2-4	few	CASNIGGFKNIQYF	TGTGCCAGCAACATCGGGGGATTCAAAAACATTCAGTACTTC
TRBV6-1	-	TRBJ2-7	-	CASSEVALGLGFHEQYF	TGTGCCAGCAGTGAAGTGGCACTGGGGTTGGGGTTCCACGAGCAGTACTTC
TRBV2	-	TRBJ1-1	few	CASSYGQGRPEAFF	TGTGCCAGCAGCTACGGGCAGGGAAGGCCTGAAGCTTTCTTT
TRBV30	-	TRBJ2-5	-	CACPPEVAPNEQYF	TGTGCCTGCCCCCCCGAGGTAGCGCCGAATGAGCAGTACTTC
TRBV3-1	TRBD1	TRBJ2-7	few	CASSQDSWTGPYNEQYF	TGTGCCAGCAGCCAAGATTCGTGGACAGGTCCCTACAATGAGCAGTACTTC
TRBV4-2	-	TRBJ2-1	few	CASSQGLVPHEQFF	TGTGCCAGCAGCCAAGGCCTAGTTCCCCATGAGCAGTTCTTC
TRBV5-8	-	TRBJ2-1	-	CASSLAPLSYNEQFF	TGTGCCAGCAGCTTGGCGCCACTCTCCTACAATGAGCAGTTCTTC
TRBV6-5	TRBD1	TRBJ1-2	few	CASSYSGQRYGYTF	TGTGCCAGCAGTTACTCGGGACAGCGTTATGGCTACACCTTC
TRBV3-1	-	TRBJ2-5	-	CASSQVYDRRRETQYF	TGTGCCAGCAGCCAAGTGTATGACAGGCGGAGAGAGACCCAGTACTTC
TRBV18	-	TRBJ2-3	-	CASSPIQTDTQYF	TGTGCCAGCTCACCGATTCAGACAGATACGCAGTATTTT
TRBV5-1	TRBD2	TRBJ2-1	-	CASSLERGGSEQFF	TGCGCCAGCAGCTTGGAGCGGGGGGGCAGTGAGCAGTTCTTC
TRBV28	TRBD1	TRBJ1-2	many	CASKRTGGNYGYTF	TGTGCCAGCAAAAGGACAGGGGGGAACTATGGCTACACCTTC
TRBV5-1	TRBD2	TRBJ2-2	few	CASSPGTSSPNTGELFF	TGCGCCAGCAGCCCCGGGACTAGCAGTCCGAACACCGGGGAGCTGTTTTTT
TRBV12-3/TRBV12-4	-	TRBJ1-6	-	CASSLWWRIYSPLHF	TGTGCCAGCAGTTTATGGTGGCGGATCTATTCACCCCTCCACTTT
TRBV10-3	TRBD2	TRBJ2-3	once	CATGTSGGATDTQYF	TGTGCCACCGGGACTAGCGGGGGGGCAACAGATACGCAGTATTTT
TRBV4-2	-	TRBJ1-2	-	CASSQGQQALYGYTF	TGTGCCAGCAGCCAAGGCCAACAGGCGCTCTATGGCTACACCTTC
TRBV5-8	TRBD1	TRBJ2-5	-	CASSPTLYRDSKETQYF	TGTGCCAGCAGCCCTACACTTTACCGGGACAGTAAAGAGACCCAGTACTTC
TRBV20-1	-	TRBJ1-6	-	CSAHRGRLNSPLHF	TGCAGTGCCCACCGGGGGCGTCTTAATTCACCCCTCCACTTT
TRBV11-2	-	TRBJ2-5	once	CASSLAITGWGETHYF	TGTGCCAGCAGCTTAGCCATTACAGGTTGGGGAGAGACCCACTACTTC
TRBV7-8	TRBD2	TRBJ2-3	once	CASSLRTSGGLTDTQYF	TGTGCCAGCAGCTTGCGGACTAGCGGGGGCCTCACAGATACGCAGTATTTT
TRBV12-3/TRBV12-4	-	TRBJ2-1	-	CASSLSGFEQFF	TGTGCCAGCAGTTTATCAGGGTTCGAGCAGTTCTTC
TRBV2	TRBD1	TRBJ2-1	-	CASGEGAYNEQFF	TGTGCCAGCGGTGAGGGGGCGTACAATGAGCAGTTCTTC
TRBV7-8	TRBD1	TRBJ1-1	-	CASSPPGQGLTEAFF	TGTGCCAGCAGCCCCCCAGGACAGGGTTTAACTGAAGCTTTCTTT
TRBV5-1	-	TRBJ2-7	-	CASSLEVRRVQAYEQYF	TGCGCCAGCAGCTTGGAGGTTCGCAGGGTTCAGGCCTACGAGCAGTACTTC
TRBV20-1	TRBD2	TRBJ2-3	-	CSAREPLAGQADTQYF	TGCAGTGCTAGAGAGCCACTAGCGGGACAGGCAGATACGCAGTATTTT
TRBV12-5	TRBD2	TRBJ2-3	few	CASGLTPSGGLLSTDTQYF	TGTGCTAGTGGTCTGACCCCTAGCGGGGGTCTCTTAAGCACAGATACGCAGTATTTT
TRBV9	-	TRBJ2-3	many	CASSVAGSYTDTQYF	TGTGCCAGCAGCGTAGCAGGGTCCTACACAGATACGCAGTATTTT
TRBV3-1	TRBD2	TRBJ2-1	-	CASSQVAGKNEQFF	TGTGCCAGCAGCCAAGTAGCGGGAAAGAATGAGCAGTTCTTC
TRBV6-6	-	TRBJ2-5	-	CASSYPRGEETQYF	TGTGCCAGCAGTTACCCTCGTGGGGAAGAGACCCAGTACTTC
TRBV1	-	TRBJ2-5	few	CTSSHGPKETQYF	TGCACCAGCAGCCATGGACCTAAAGAGACCCAGTACTTC
TRBV3-1	-	TRBJ1-2	-	CASSQGTGTNYDYTF	TGTGCCAGCAGCCAAGGTACGGGAACAAACTATGACTACACCTTC
TRBV10-3	-	TRBJ2-3	-	CSGGEHTDTQYF	TGTTCAGGCGGGGAACACACAGATACGCAGTATTTT
TRBV7-9	-	TRBJ2-4	many	CASSLPASDIQYF	TGTGCCAGCAGCTTGCCCGCCTCGGACATTCAGTACTTC
TRBV4-1	TRBD2	TRBJ2-5	-	CASRPAIPGLAGPDSYNEQYF	TGCGCCAGCCGACCCGCTATTCCGGGACTAGCGGGTCCCGACTCCTACAATGAGCAGTACTTC
TRBV20-1	-	TRBJ2-2	many	CSASRNTGELFF	TGCAGTGCTAGTAGGAACACCGGGGAGCTGTTTTTT
TRBV7-9	-	TRBJ1-1	-	CASRRDTEAFF	TGTGCCAGCAGACGGGACACTGAAGCTTTCTTT
TRBV10-2	TRBD1	TRBJ1-3	-	CASSDQGAGNTIYF	TGCGCCAGCAGTGATCAGGGGGCTGGAAACACCATATATTTT
TRBV27	-	TRBJ2-7	-	CATTSYNEQYF	TGTGCCACCACTAGTTACAATGAGCAGTACTTC
TRBV28	TRBD2	TRBJ2-7	-	CASSFSGGSSYNEQYF	TGTGCCAGCAGTTTTTCCGGCGGGAGCTCCTACAATGAGCAGTACTTC